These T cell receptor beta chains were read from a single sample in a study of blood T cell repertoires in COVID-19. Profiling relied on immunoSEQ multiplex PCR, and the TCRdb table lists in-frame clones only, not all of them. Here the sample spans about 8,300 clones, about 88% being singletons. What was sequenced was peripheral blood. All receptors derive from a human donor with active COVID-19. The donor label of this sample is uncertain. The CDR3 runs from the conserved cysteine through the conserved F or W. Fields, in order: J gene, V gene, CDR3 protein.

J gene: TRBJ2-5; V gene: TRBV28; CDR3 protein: CASRETGGGEETQYF
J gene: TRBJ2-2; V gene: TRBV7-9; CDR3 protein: CANEPRVDTGELFF
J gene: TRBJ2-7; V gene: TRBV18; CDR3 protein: CASSVQISYEQYF
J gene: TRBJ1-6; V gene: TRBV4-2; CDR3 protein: CASSQDPPDSSYNSPLHF
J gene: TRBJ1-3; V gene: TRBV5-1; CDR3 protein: CASSPAGAYSGNTIYF
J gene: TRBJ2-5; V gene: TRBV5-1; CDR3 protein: CASSSDRGETQYF
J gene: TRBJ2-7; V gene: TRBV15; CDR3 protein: CATSRERVSSYEQYF
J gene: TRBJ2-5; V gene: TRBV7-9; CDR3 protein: CASSLSGGETQYF
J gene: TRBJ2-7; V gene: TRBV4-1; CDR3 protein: CASSQVLEETYEQYF
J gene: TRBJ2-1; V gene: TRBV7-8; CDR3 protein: CASSLGRHSGVGVVDEQFF
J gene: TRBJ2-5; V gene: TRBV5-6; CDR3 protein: CASSLVEGLETQYF
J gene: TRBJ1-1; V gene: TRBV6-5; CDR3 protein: CASSYGGTEAFF
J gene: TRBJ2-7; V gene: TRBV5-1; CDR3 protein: CASSRGQGTSYEQYF
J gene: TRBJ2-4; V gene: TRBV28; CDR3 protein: CASSLTQGLNIQYF
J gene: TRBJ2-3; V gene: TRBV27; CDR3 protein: CASSLSLRGSGRFSDTQYF
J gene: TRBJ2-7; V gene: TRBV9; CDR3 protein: CASSVEAGVTNEQYF
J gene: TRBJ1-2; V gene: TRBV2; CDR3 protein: CASMAGFGGYTF
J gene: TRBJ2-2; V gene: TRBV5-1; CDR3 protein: CASSLAPGVGSGELFF
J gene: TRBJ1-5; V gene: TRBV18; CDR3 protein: CASSGTADSNQPQHF
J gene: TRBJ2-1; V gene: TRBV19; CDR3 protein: CASSIGTGGSYNEQFF
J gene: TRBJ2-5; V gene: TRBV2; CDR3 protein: CASRSQGVGYQETQYF
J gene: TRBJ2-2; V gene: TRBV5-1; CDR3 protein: CASSLAASGTTGELFF
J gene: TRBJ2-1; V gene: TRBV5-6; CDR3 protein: CASSFPGTSGHNEQFF